This T cell receptor (beta chain) was sequenced during a study of blood T cell repertoires in COVID-19. Whole-study context: Collection of acute and convalescent COVID-19 samples took place in the United States, Italy and Spain. PBMCs, B-cell-depleted T cells, or T cells provided the cDNA or gDNA that made up the material.

In the source study's methods: Reference gene primers were amplified, and this amplification served to estimate nucleated cell counts. The repertoire was sequenced with immunoSEQ multiplex PCR; TCRdb's copy has only in-frame clones and lacks some. V and J calls and clone size are given by that table; D and trimming were obtained from the DNA. Of around 120,000 clones in the sample, around 88% were seen once. This clone was counted once. From germline, CDR1 is LNHDA and CDR2 SQIVND (reference sequence). V was clipped by 9 bases and J by 8 bases, with 8 bases between them. The CDR3 runs 10 residues. The sample taken for sequencing was peripheral blood. The origin of this receptor is an elderly man with active or convalescent COVID-19. V is TRBV19 and J is TRBJ1-3; the D is unclear. The CDR3, as DNA: TGTGCCAGCCATCGGGACACCATATATTTT. It yields the protein CASHRDTIYF.